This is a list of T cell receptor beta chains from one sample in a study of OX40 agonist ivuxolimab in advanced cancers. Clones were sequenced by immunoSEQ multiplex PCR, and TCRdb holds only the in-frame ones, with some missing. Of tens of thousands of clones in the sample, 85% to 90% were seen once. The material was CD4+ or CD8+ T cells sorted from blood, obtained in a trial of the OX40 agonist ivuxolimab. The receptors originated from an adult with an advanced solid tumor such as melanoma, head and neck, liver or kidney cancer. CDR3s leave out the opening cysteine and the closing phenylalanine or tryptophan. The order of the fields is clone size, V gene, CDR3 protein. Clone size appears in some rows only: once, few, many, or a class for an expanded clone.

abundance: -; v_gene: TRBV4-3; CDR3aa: ASSRQPGVAYGYT
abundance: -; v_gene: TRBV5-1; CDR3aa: ASSKGLAGGQETQY
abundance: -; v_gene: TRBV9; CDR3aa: ASSQQGGYQETQY
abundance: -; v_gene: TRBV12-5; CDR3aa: ASGRDTLNIQY
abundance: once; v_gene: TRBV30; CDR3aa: AWSSRQGVNQPQH
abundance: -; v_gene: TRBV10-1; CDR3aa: ASSESGLAGGPNTQY
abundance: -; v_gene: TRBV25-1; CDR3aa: ASSESSGRPYNEQF
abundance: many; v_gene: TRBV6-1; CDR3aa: ASQSDQPYEQY
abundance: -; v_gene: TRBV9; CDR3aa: ALTGREGAGDCRYEQF
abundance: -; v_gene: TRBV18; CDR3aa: ASSPGGWQY
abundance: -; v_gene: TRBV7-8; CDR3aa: ASSFDGRQGLAKNIQY
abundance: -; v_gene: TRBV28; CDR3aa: ASSLTPGTGVVAQY
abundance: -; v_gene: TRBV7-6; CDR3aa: ASSLGIGGGTEAF
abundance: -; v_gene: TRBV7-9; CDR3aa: ASSLEAASNQPQH
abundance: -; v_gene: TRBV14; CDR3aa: ASSQATGQRGYT
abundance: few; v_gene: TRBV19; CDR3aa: ASSGSGGAPDTQY
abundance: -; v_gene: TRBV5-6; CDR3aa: ASSLGWGQGENEKLF
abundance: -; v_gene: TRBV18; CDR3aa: ASSRSREDTQY
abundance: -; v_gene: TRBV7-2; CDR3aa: ASNAGLAGGETQY
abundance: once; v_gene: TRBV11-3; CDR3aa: ASSFLPSYEQY
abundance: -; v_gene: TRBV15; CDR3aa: ATSRERQGAIGETQY
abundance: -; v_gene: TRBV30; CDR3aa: AWSVGTGHSPLH
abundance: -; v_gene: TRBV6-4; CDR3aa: ASSPTGLAGMTQY
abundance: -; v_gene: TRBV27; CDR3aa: ASSLSWLALDYEQY
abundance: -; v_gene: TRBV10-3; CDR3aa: AITTSSGNTIY
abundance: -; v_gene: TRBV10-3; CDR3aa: ATTPDAGNQPQH
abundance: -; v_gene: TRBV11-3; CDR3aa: ASSLSGSTDTQY
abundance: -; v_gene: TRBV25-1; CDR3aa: ASSETLGGRLNEQF
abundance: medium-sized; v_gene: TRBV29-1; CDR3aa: SVADRGAYGYT
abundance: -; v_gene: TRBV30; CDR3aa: AWMRTGGWSPEAF
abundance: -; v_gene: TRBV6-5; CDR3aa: ASRRMANSYEQY
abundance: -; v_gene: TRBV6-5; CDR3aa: ASRRETTDTQY
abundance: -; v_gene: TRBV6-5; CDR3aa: ASSSLTGGGNEKLF
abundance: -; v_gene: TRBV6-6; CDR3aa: ASSYRQDANYGYT
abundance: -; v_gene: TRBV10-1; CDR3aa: ASSDGHLNTEAF
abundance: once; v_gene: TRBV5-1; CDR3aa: ASTPGHPTYEQY
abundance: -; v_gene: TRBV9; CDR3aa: ASSVETGTYGYT
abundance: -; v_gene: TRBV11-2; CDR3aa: ASSLRLVRGYDEQF
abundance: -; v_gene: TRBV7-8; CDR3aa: ASSSSTGELF
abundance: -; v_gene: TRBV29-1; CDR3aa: SVERAGTGELF
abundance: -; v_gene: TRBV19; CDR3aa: ASSHYRGGRGNQPQH
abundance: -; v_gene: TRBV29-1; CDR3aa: SVEEGGTDTQY
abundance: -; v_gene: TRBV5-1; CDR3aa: ASSLLDREETQY
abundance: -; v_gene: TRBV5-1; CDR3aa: ASSLDLNTGELF
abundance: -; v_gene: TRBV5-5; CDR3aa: ASSQGTGGVQPQH
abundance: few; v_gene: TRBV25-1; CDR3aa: ASSDHTGGLSEKLF
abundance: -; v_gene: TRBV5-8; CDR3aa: ASSLERGGGTDTQY
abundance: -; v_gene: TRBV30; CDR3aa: AWSISQDRTEAF
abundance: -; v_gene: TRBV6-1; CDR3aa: ASSEDVAGGSSPLH
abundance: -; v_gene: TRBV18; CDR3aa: ASSPGGPTYEQY
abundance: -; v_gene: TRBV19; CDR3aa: ASSIDLIAQGNQPQH
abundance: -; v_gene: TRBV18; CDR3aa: ASSPPDGINTEAF
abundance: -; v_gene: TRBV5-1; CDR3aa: ASSSAGAMEEKLF
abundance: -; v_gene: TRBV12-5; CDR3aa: ASGLVHREVNEQF